The sequence of this T cell receptor beta chain was determined in a study of T cells in Graves' hyperthyroidism and ophthalmopathy (dated by TCRdb to the late 2010s). For context, the study as a whole: Peripheral blood was sampled at the time of initial diagnosis, prior to any treatment. After sampling, hyperthyroidism patients received methimazole starting at 30 mg daily, and ophthalmopathy patients received high-dose intravenous methylprednisolone. Prospective prediction of ophthalmopathy was tested in an independent validation cohort consisting of about 20 hyperthyroidism patients and over 15 patients who later progressed to ophthalmopathy. The 75 to 100 discovery patients were randomly split 7:3 into training and test sets. The study also compared thyroid tissue and blood T-cell repertoires from a handful of Graves' hyperthyroidism patients. TCR V-J signatures able to tell the groups apart were searched for in a discovery cohort of around 95 patients, of whom roughly 42 had Graves' ophthalmopathy and 57 had stable Graves' hyperthyroidism. TCR Vbeta CDR3 sequencing of approximately 140 peripheral blood samples (over 40 ophthalmopathy, 75 hyperthyroidism and 17 progressor patients) is reported in the paper.

TCR beta CDR3 regions were amplified from RNA transcripts. The TCR CDR3 was subjected to a first round of RT-PCR using the HTBI primer set and the Qiagen OneStep RT-PCR kit. A second multiplex PCR round built the libraries, followed by size selection and purification. Libraries were sequenced paired-end with 100 bp reads on an Illumina HiSeq2000. Turning to the authors' computational methods: SOAPnuke was used to process the raw data, throwing out any read that contained adapters or uncalled bases, had a mean Phred below 15, or lacked an exact constant-primer or identifier match. COPE v1.2.5 was used to merge high-quality paired reads, and clonotypes were defined as unique nucleotide sequences. MiTCR v1.1 was used to align the clonotypes against IMGT TRBV, TRBD and TRBJ reference segments. The analysis included only V-J combinations with a frequency above 0.0001, which together covered around 99% of the repertoires. The TCS score was defined as the ratio of F50 (clonal expansion) to E x V (chaos), calculated using BLOSUM62-based TCRdist between CDR3 peptides within each V-J. Welch's t-statistics and random forest reduced several hundred V-J features to fewer than 15, which were used in a naive Bayes classifier (R e1071). Using fastp at Q25 and MiXCR, TCRdb reprocessed the public reads and kept productive beta chains. Each entry merges the rows of one CDR3 protein and shows their most common DNA and genes. These V and J calls originate from TCRdb's pipeline instead of the authors' own analysis. Here the sample has roughly 160,000 distinct CDR3 sequences; just under 9.5% occur a single time. The top ten clonotypes cover approximately 20% of the sample.

The CDR3 covers 16 residues, taking in both the cysteine and the phenylalanine. The sequence is cut down to CDR3 DNA, 48 bases in frame from base 1. V and J lose 5 bases and 3 bases, and a span of 16 bases separates them. The germline V gene (reference sequence) supplies CDR1 SEHNR and CDR2 FQNEAQ. The study at large found these results: Ophthalmopathy was separated from stable hyperthyroidism by a 13 V-J signature model, with around 90% sensitivity and approximately 81% specificity obtained in cross-validation and 80%/75% obtained in testing. No statistical method was used to fix the sample size in advance, and group allocation was not hidden from the investigators. Blood samples also contained most of the expanded thyroid clonotypes (frequency above 0.001), which suggests that blood repertoires may reflect thyroid immune responses. During validation, the model predicted progression to ophthalmopathy a median of about 6.3 months ahead of onset, with roughly 65% sensitivity and about 72% specificity.

Hyperthyroidism patients were newly diagnosed, with disease duration under 2 months, and aged 18 to 65 years. Any patient with an uncontrolled infection, another autoimmune disease, pregnancy or lactation was excluded. Diagnoses were based on clinical symptoms, serum thyroxine and TRAb, thyroid ultrasound and orbital computed tomography. Blood from progressor patients was collected at the time of first diagnosis with hyperthyroidism, before any ophthalmopathy symptoms had appeared. PBMCs were isolated from more than 8 ml of fresh peripheral blood by Ficoll-Paque density gradient centrifugation. Progressor patients were initially diagnosed with Graves' hyperthyroidism and developed ophthalmopathy during follow-up. Total RNA was extracted with Trizol reagent, and quality was checked on an Agilent 2100 Bioanalyzer. Ten or more counts support this clonotype. Its recognized antigen is unknown. Base qualities are not provided; no much larger clone lies one nucleotide away.

What was sequenced was blood. This receptor chain uses TRBV7-9 and TRBJ1-4, with TRBD1 tentatively as D gene (6 bases match). The TCR comes from a woman aged 18-29 years with Graves' hyperthyroidism that later progressed to Graves' ophthalmopathy. Here the CDR3 is given as CASSHQGGASNEKLFF. The DNA is as follows: TGTGCCAGCAGCCACCAAGGGGGGGCCTCTAATGAAAAACTGTTTTTT.